The 2 T cell receptor beta chains below come from one sample, sequenced in a study of control samples from healthy donors and cancer patients. Assay used: immunoSEQ multiplex PCR; TCRdb lists only in-frame clones, some missing. The sample lists about 10,000 clones, roughly 88% occurring once. The sequenced material came from PBMCs. The receptors stem from a man aged 55 to 69 with colorectal cancer.

The V gene is TRBV6-5, the J gene TRBJ1-2; 9 nucleotides match TRBD1. The CDR3 is 14 amino acids. The V and J ends lost 8 bases and 4 bases, in that order; junction bases with no gene match: 8. CDR1 and CDR2 from the germline V gene are MNHEY and SVGAGI. As DNA, the CDR3 is TGTGCCAGCCGGGACAGGGCGTCAGTCTATGGCTACACCTTC. It translates to CASRDRASVYGYTF.

V usage is TRBV29-1 and J usage is TRBJ2-7, with a tentative D call TRBD2 (6 bases). Per germline, CDR1 SQVTM and CDR2 ANQGSEA. The CDR3 spans 14 residues. V was clipped by 6 bases and J by 3 bases, with 18 bases between them. The CDR3 region is CSVRTVRGGYEQYF. Written as DNA, the CDR3 is TGCAGCGTCCGGACCGTACGGGGAGGCTACGAGCAGTACTTC.